This is a list of T cell receptor beta chains from one sample in a study of Ad26.COV2.S vaccination and SARS-CoV-2 variants. Method: immunoSEQ multiplex PCR; TCRdb's copy keeps in-frame clones and lacks some. The sample shows just under 250,000 clones, around nine tenths of them seen only once. The sample consisted of peripheral blood, taken in a trial of Ad26.COV2.S vaccine versus placebo. These receptors were collected from a person aged 18-60 years who received the Ad26.COV2.S COVID-19 vaccine or a placebo. Both conserved end residues are part of each CDR3. Expanded clones get a size class; other rows say once, few or many, or leave the size out.

abundance	v_gene	len	j_gene	CDR3aa
-	TRBV3-1/TRBV3-2	18	TRBJ2-6	CASSRGWTSLSGANVLTF
-	TRBV5-4	15	TRBJ1-5	CASSLQGQGYQPQHF
-	TRBV15	15	TRBJ2-3	CATSRDTGITDTQYF
-	TRBV19	14	TRBJ1-1	CASRPRTVNTEAFF
-	TRBV18	13	TRBJ2-7	CASSVAIFYEQYF
-	TRBV24-1	18	TRBJ2-3	CATSDSPEVGISTDTQYF
-	TRBV6-5	12	TRBJ2-7	CASSSADRMQYF
-	TRBV27	14	TRBJ2-5	CASSFTAVPETQYF
-	TRBV28	15	TRBJ2-1	CASSITGGGYNEQFF
-	TRBV28	17	TRBJ2-3	CASTIARGLFSTDTQYF
-	TRBV19	15	TRBJ1-5	CASTLFGGAGGPQHF
-	TRBV27	11	TRBJ1-4	CASSLGEKLFF
-	TRBV6-5	15	TRBJ1-5	CASSYSDGRNQPQHF
-	TRBV19	21	TRBJ2-2	CASSIGWRGMLRAINTGELFF
-	TRBV28	15	TRBJ1-2	CASSLPPGGYYGYTF
-	TRBV6-1	13	TRBJ1-5	CASSENTNQPQHF
-	TRBV2	16	TRBJ2-6	CASRRRLSSGANVLTF
-	TRBV9	15	TRBJ2-7	CASSANRKGSEEQYF
-	TRBV28	14	TRBJ2-7	CASRDRGSAYEQYF
few	TRBV6-5	15	TRBJ2-5	CASSFSGTHKETQYF
-	TRBV7-2	20	TRBJ2-2	CASSLAPGLAGGRGTGELFF
-	TRBV19	13	TRBJ2-5	CASSIKGLETQYF
-	TRBV11-2	10	TRBJ2-7	CASSLREQYF
-	TRBV9	15	TRBJ1-3	CASSPKDRGRDTIYF
-	TRBV9	16	TRBJ2-2	CASSVPRTGGTGELFF
-	TRBV4-3	14	TRBJ1-2	CASSQSDRGYGYTF
-	TRBV7-6	14	TRBJ1-5	CASSLVLIDQPQHF
-	TRBV28	14	TRBJ1-2	CASSSSLQSGHSTF
-	TRBV18	13	TRBJ2-3	CASSPDRAGGQYF
-	TRBV30	13	TRBJ2-7	CAWTSRAGNEQYF
-	TRBV29-1	11	TRBJ1-2	CSVGTNYGYTF
-	TRBV27	17	TRBJ2-6	CASGGLAEFSGANVLTF
-	TRBV4-3	14	TRBJ2-5	CASSQAGIQETQYF
few	TRBV19	17	TRBJ2-7	CASSINGGQSSSYEQYF
-	TRBV19	12	TRBJ1-1	CASSIARGEAFF
once	TRBV27	18	TRBJ2-2	CASSPLSDRSIRTGELFF
-	TRBV10-3	16	TRBJ1-3	CAISGLAGSSGNTIYF
-	TRBV6-2/TRBV6-3	13	TRBJ2-7	CASSSGGLYEQYF
-	TRBV3-1/TRBV3-2	16	TRBJ1-6	CASSPRTGVIRSPLHF
-	TRBV28	17	TRBJ1-5	CASSSHHGRNSNQPQHF
-	TRBV5-1	16	TRBJ1-2	CASSSAQGAVDYGYTF
-	TRBV29-1	13	TRBJ1-6	CSAGDRVDSPLHF
-	TRBV7-3	15	TRBJ1-1	CASSLQGFSGTEAFF
once	TRBV4-3	13	TRBJ1-6	CASSQDNGRHLHF
-	TRBV2	12	TRBJ2-3	CASYRITDTQYF
-	TRBV3-1/TRBV3-2	14	TRBJ2-7	CASSQRQGAGEQYF
few	TRBV4-1	15	TRBJ1-2	CASSQEQGHDYGYTF
many	TRBV7-9	14	TRBJ1-4	CASSRQVLNEKLFF
few	TRBV3-1/TRBV3-2	15	TRBJ1-5	CASSQGQGGNQPQHF
-	TRBV24-1	13	TRBJ1-1	CATSAPRGTEAFF
-	TRBV11-2	19	TRBJ2-1	CASSLGVLAGGPLDNEQFF
-	TRBV7-3	14	TRBJ2-2	CASSLGITAGELFF
-	TRBV10-3	14	TRBJ2-5	CAIKSTGAKETQYF
-	TRBV9	13	TRBJ2-2	CASSVTGTGELFF
-	TRBV5-1	14	TRBJ2-1	CASSLRWAHNEQFF
-	TRBV11-1	15	TRBJ2-2	CASSLSDWNTGELFF
-	TRBV5-1	15	TRBJ2-1	CASSLLGSGYNEQFF
-	TRBV28	15	TRBJ2-2	CASSLEQGASGELFF